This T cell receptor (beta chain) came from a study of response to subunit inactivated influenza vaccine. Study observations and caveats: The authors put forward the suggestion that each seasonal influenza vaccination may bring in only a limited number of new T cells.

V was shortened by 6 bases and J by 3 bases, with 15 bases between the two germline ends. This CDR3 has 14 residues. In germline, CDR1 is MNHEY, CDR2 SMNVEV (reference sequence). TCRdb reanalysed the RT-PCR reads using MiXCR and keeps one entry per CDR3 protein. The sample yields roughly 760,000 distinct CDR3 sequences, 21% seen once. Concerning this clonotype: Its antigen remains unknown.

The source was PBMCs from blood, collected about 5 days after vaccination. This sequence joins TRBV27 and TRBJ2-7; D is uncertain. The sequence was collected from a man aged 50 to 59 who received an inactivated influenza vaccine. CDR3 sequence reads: CASSPGRVDYEQYF. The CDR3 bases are TGTGCCAGCAGCCCCGGACGGGTAGACTACGAGCAGTACTTC.